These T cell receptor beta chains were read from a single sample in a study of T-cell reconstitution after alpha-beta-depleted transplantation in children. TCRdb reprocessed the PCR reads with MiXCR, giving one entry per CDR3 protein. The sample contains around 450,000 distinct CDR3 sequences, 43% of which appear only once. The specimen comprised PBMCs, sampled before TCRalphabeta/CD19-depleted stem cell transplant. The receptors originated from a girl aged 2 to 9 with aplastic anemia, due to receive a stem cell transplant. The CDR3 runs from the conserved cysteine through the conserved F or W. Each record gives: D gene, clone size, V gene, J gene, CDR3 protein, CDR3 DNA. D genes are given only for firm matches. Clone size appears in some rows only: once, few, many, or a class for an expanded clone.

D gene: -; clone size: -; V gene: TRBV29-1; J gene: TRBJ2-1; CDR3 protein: CSVAGSNNEQFF; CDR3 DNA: TGCAGCGTTGCAGGGTCCAACAATGAGCAGTTCTTC
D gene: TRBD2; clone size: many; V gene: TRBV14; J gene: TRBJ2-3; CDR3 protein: CASSQEEAGVGTDTQYF; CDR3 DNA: TGTGCCAGCAGCCAAGAGGAGGCGGGAGTGGGCACAGATACGCAGTATTTT
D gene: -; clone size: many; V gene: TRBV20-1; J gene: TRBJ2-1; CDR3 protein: CSAPKRGNYNEQFF; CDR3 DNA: TGCAGTGCTCCGAAGAGGGGTAACTACAATGAGCAGTTCTTC
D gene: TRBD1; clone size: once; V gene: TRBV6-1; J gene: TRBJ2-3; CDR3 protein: CASSRKTGVPATADTQYF; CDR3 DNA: TGTGCCAGCAGTAGGAAAACAGGGGTTCCAGCGACGGCAGATACGCAGTATTTT
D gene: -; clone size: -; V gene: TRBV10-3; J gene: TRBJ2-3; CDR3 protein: CAISESIGFTDTQYF; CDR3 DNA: TGTGCCATCAGTGAGTCGATAGGATTCACAGATACGCAGTATTTT
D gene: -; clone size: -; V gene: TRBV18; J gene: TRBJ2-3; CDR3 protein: CASSPTTTGRPTDTQYF; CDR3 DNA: TGTGCCAGCTCACCGACCACTACCGGAAGGCCCACAGATACGCAGTATTTT
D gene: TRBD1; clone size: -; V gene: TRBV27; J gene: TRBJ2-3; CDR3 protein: CASSWTGRRDTQYF; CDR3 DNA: TGTGCCAGCAGTTGGACAGGAAGGAGAGATACGCAGTATTTT
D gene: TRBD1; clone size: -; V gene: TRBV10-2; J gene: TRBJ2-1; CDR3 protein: CASSDGQGGHNEQFF; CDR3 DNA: TGCGCCAGCAGTGATGGACAGGGTGGTCACAATGAGCAGTTCTTC
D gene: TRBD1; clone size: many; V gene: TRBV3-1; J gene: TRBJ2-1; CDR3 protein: CASSPGTGGYNEQFF; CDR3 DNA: TGTGCCAGCAGCCCCGGGACAGGGGGGTACAATGAGCAGTTCTTC
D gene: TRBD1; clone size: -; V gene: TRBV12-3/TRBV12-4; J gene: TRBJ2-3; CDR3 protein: CASSLLTGTGGPSDTQYF; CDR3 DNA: TGTGCCAGCAGCCTACTCACCGGGACAGGGGGACCCTCAGATACGCAGTATTTT
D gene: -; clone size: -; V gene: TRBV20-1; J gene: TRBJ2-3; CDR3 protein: CSARASRDTQYF; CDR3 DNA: TGCAGTGCTAGGGCTAGCAGAGATACGCAGTATTTT
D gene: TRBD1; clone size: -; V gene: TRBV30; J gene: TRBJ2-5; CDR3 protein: CACTTGTGGQETQYF; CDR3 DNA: TGTGCCTGCACAACTGGAACAGGGGGACAAGAGACCCAGTACTTC
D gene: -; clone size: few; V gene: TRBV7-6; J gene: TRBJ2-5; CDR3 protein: CASSLENRYQETQYF; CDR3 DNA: TGTGCCAGCAGCTTAGAAAATCGGTACCAAGAGACCCAGTACTTC
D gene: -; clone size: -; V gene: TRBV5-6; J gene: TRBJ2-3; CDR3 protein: CASSDVGGGADTQYF; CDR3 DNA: TGTGCCAGCAGCGATGTCGGGGGCGGTGCAGATACGCAGTATTTT
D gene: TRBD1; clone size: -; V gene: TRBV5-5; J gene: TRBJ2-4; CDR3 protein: CASSFLAGQVYQNIQYF; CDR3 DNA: TGTGCCAGCAGCTTTCTGGCGGGACAGGTGTATCAAAACATTCAGTACTTC
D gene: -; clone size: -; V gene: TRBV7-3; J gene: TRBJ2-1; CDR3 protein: CASSLGGPTSSYNEQFF; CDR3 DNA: TGTGCCAGCAGCTTAGGGGGACCCACGAGCTCCTACAATGAGCAGTTCTTC
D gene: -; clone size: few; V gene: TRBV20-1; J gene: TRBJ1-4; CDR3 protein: CSASLRTAALFF; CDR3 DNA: TGCAGTGCTAGTCTTAGGACAGCGGCCCTGTTTTTT
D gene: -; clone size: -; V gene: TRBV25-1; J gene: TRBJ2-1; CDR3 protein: CASSIPTTTWTGGLAGGYNEQFF; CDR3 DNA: TGTGCCAGCAGTATCCCCACCACAACTTGGACAGGGGGTTTAGCGGGAGGGTACAATGAGCAGTTCTTC
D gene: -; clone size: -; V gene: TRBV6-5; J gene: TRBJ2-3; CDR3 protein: CASSYSTNRGTDTQYF; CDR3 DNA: TGTGCCAGCAGTTACAGCACAAACAGGGGCACAGATACGCAGTATTTT
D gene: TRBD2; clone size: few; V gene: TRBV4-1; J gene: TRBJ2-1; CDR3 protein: CASSQGLAIVDEQFF; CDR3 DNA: TGCGCCAGCAGCCAGGGACTAGCGATAGTGGATGAGCAGTTCTTC
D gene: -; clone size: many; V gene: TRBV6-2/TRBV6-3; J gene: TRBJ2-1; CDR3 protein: CASKVRGVAESYNEQFF; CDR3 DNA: TGTGCCAGCAAGGTTAGAGGGGTAGCGGAGAGCTACAATGAGCAGTTCTTC
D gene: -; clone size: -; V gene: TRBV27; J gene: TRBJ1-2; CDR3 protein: CASSSEGRLLWGYTF; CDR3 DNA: TGTGCCAGCAGTAGTGAGGGACGGCTACTATGGGGCTACACCTTC
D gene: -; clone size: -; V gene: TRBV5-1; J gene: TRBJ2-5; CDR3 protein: CASSTQPPGSGETQYF; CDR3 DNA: TGCGCCAGCAGCACTCAACCACCGGGATCAGGGGAGACCCAGTACTTC
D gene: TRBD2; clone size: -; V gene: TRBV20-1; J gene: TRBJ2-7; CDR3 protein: CSEQGLAGDEQYF; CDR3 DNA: TGCAGTGAGCAGGGACTAGCGGGTGACGAGCAGTACTTC
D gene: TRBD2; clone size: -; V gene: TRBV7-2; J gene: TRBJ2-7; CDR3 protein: CASSLEGTSNEQYF; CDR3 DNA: TGTGCCAGCAGCTTAGAGGGGACTAGCAACGAGCAGTACTTC
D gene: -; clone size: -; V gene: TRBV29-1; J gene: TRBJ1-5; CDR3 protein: CSYREGNQPQHF; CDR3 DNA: TGCAGTTACAGGGAAGGAAATCAGCCCCAGCATTTT
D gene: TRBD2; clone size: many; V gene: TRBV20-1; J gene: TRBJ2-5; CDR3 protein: CSAPPGGGRETQYF; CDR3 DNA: TGCAGTGCTCCCCCTGGGGGGGGTCGGGAGACCCAGTACTTC
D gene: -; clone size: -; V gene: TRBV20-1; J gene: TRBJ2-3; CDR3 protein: CTASPVLVRASQYF; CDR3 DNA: TGCACTGCTAGCCCCGTATTAGTCAGGGCCTCGCAGTATTTT
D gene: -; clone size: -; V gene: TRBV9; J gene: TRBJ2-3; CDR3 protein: CASSPGGQSTDTQYF; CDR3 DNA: TGTGCCAGCAGCCCTGGCGGACAGAGCACAGATACGCAGTATTTT
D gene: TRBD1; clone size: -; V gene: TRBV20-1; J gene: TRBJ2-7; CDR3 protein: CSALDRVDEQYF; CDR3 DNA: TGCAGTGCACTCGACAGGGTAGACGAGCAGTACTTC
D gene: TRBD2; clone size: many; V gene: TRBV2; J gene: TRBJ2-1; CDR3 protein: CASSDLSGRRYNEQFF; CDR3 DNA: TGTGCCAGCAGTGATCTGAGCGGGAGAAGGTACAATGAGCAGTTCTTC
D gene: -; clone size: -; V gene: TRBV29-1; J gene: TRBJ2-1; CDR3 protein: CSVESSTSSLEFF; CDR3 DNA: TGCAGCGTTGAAAGCTCAACCAGCTCGCTGGAGTTCTTC
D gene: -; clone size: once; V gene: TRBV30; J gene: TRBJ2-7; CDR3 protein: CAWRAAGQGTYEQYF; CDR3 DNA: TGTGCCTGGAGGGCAGCGGGGCAGGGGACCTACGAGCAGTACTTC
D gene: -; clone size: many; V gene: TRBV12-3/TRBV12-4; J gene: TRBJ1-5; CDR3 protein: CASTPDRISNQPQHF; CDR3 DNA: TGTGCCAGCACCCCCGACAGAATTAGCAATCAGCCCCAGCATTTT
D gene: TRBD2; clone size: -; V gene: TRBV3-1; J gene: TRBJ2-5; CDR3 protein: CASSHQGLAGGPQETQYF; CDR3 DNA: TGTGCCAGCAGCCACCAGGGACTAGCGGGGGGACCACAAGAGACCCAGTACTTC